This TCR beta chain was captured by sequencing in a study of STAT3 mutations in large granular lymphocyte leukemia. Study overall: Canonical activating STAT3 mutations were detected in roughly half of the longitudinally sequenced T-LGLL patients.

Regarding this clone: Its antigen is not known.

General study points: Every T-LGLL patient had at least one immunodominant TCRbeta clonotype. No sample exists from the first appearance of each clone.

V was clipped by 2 bases and J by 5 bases; unmatched bases: 0. CDR1 and CDR2 (germline): SEHNR, FQNEAQ (reference sequence). The CDR3 covers 12 residues. Profiling relied on immunoSEQ multiplex PCR, and the TCRdb table lists in-frame clones only, not all of them. The table lists 35,000 or so clones, around nine tenths of them singletons. Sequenced material: PBMCs. This clonotype originated in a human donor with T large granular lymphocyte leukemia. Some clones in this sample may be carry-over from other donors' samples. The gene calls are TRBV7-9 and TRBJ2-7; 7 bases line up with TRBD1. The CDR3 nucleotides are TGTGCCAGCAGCTTACAGGGGGACGAGCAGTACTTC. Translating gives CASSLQGDEQYF. Variable domain in full (rest from reference TRBV7-9 and TRBJ2-7): DTGVSQNPRHKITKRGQNVTFRCDPISEHNRLYWYRQTLGQGPEFLTYFQNEAQLEKSRLLSDRFSAERPKGSFSTLEIQRTEQGDSAMYLCASSLQGDEQYFGPGTRLTVT.